The 11 T cell receptor beta chains given below trace back to one sample, sequenced in a study of shared clonotypes between healthy human individuals. The table came from immunoSEQ multiplex PCR; TCRdb's copy has only in-frame clones and leaves some out. The sample includes about 1 million clones, approximately 78% of them seen just once. Specimen: memory CD4+ T cells from PBMCs. Subset in this sample: CD45RA-negative fraction. These receptors came from a man aged 18 to 29 in good health. Some clones in this sample may be carry-over from other donors' samples.

This clone has just a few counts. Distinct nucleotide sequences in the sample also encode this CDR3. The chain recombines TRBV28 with TRBJ1-1, with D hard to call. Germline lookup yields CDR1 MDHEN and CDR2 SYDVKM. The CDR3 is made up of 10 amino acids. V lost 7 bases and J 3 bases, leaving 3 bases between the germline ends. The CDR3 DNA sequence: TGTGCCAGCATCGACACTGAAGCTTTCTTT. This codes for CASIDTEAFF. The full variable domain, in which reference TRBV28 and TRBJ1-1 provide the parts outside the CDR3, is DVKVTQSSRYLVKRTGEKVFLECVQDMDHENMFWYRQDPGLGLRLIYFSYDVKMKEKGDIPEGYSVSREKKERFSLILESASTNQTSMYLCASIDTEAFFGQGTRLTVV.

This clone was recorded a few times. The chain links TRBV4-2 to TRBJ2-4; D is possibly TRBD1 (6 bases). V lost 0 bases to trimming and J lost 0 bases, with 15 bases between them. The length of the CDR3 is 18 residues. In germline, CDR1 is LGHNA, CDR2 YNFKEQ. As DNA, the CDR3 is TGTGCCAGCAGCCAAGATATGCGGACAGTACAAGCCAAAAACATTCAGTACTTC. Its protein product is CASSQDMRTVQAKNIQYF.

This rearrangement joins TRBV5-6 to TRBJ2-3; 9 nucleotides align to TRBD2. The CDR3 has 16 residues. CDR1 and CDR2 (germline): SGHDT, YYEEEE. The junction had 9 bases not matched to a gene; V was cut back by 5 bases and J by 2 bases. CDR3 residues: CASRAIAGVFTDTQYF. Written as DNA, the CDR3 is TGTGCCAGCAGGGCCATAGCGGGAGTTTTCACAGATACGCAGTATTTT.

The CDR3 DNA reads as TGTGCCAGCAGCCCCGTCTCAAGAGTCGCAGGAAACACCATATATTTT. Amino acids: CASSPVSRVAGNTIYF. The chain combines TRBV7-2 with TRBJ1-3, with unresolved D. V was shortened by 5 bases and J by 4 bases, with 18 bases between the two germline ends. The germline V gene has CDR1 SGHTA and CDR2 FQGNSA. The CDR3 has 16 amino acids.

The V call is TRBV19, the J call TRBJ2-6; D unclear. The CDR3 totals 13 residues. Germline values: CDR1 LNHDA, CDR2 SQIVND (reference sequence). Trimming stripped 10 bases from V and 0 bases from J, with 7 bases between. CDR3 nucleotide sequence: TGTGCCACTCGGGCCTCTGGGGCCAACGTCCTGACTTTC. It specifies CATRASGANVLTF.

This rearrangement joins TRBV19 to TRBJ2-3; D is unclear. V was cut by 4 bases and J by 0 bases, with 8 bases left in between. The CDR3 consists of 14 residues. Germline V lookup: CDR1 LNHDA, CDR2 SQIVND (reference sequence). As DNA, the CDR3 is TGTGCCAGTAGTAGGCTCCTTAGCACAGATACGCAGTATTTT. Amino acids: CASSRLLSTDTQYF.

This clone was seen only a few times. The J gene is TRBJ1-1, the V gene TRBV7-2; D possibly corresponds to TRBD1 (6 bases). V lost 1 base and J lost 3, with 9 bases in between. CDR3 size: 14 residues. Germline lookup yields CDR1 SGHTA and CDR2 FQGNSA. The CDR3 DNA reads as TGTGCCAGCAGCTTAGTCGGGGGCTACACTGAAGCTTTCTTT. Translated: CASSLVGGYTEAFF.

The chain recombines TRBV25-1 with TRBJ2-1; D may correspond to TRBD1 or TRBD2 (5 bases each). Trimming cost V 7 bases and J 9 bases, with 16 bases left between them. There are 13 residues in the CDR3. Germline CDR1 is MGHDK and CDR2 is SYGVNS. The DNA of the CDR3 is TGTGCCAGCACCCGATCTCCTGGGGGTGAGCAGTTCTTC. Translated, it gives CASTRSPGGEQFF.

The rearrangement uses TRBV19 and TRBJ2-1; possibly TRBD2 for D (5 bases). The CDR3 is 14 amino acids. Per germline, CDR1 LNHDA and CDR2 SQIVND (reference sequence). Trimming removed 7 bases at V and 6 bases at J, with 16 bases between. The CDR3 DNA reads as TGTGCCAGTACTTCCGGAGGCGCCATCAATGAGCAGTTCTTC. This encodes CASTSGGAINEQFF.

The count of this clone is one. The CDR3 loop reads CASSPKGAETQYF. As DNA, the CDR3 is TGTGCCAGCAGCCCAAAGGGGGCAGAGACCCAGTACTTC. V and J are TRBV7-2 and TRBJ2-5; 7 nucleotides match TRBD1. This CDR3 spans 13 amino acids. The V gene's germline CDR1 is SGHTA and CDR2 FQGNSA. J was trimmed by 4 bases and V by 5 bases; bases with no gene match: 4.

For this clone: Different DNA sequences within this sample yield the same CDR3. The V and J genes are TRBV4-1 and TRBJ2-5; possibly TRBD1 or TRBD2 for D (5 bases each). In germline, CDR1 is MGHRA, CDR2 YSYEKL. The CDR3 consists of 13 residues. V dropped 4 bases and J dropped 2 bases, with 8 bases sitting between them. Here the CDR3 DNA reads TGCGCCAGCAGCCGGGGACCGCAAGAGACCCAGTACTTC. The encoded protein is CASSRGPQETQYF.